The 14 T cell receptor beta chains in this list originate from one sample, sequenced in a study of a mutant IDH1 vaccine in newly diagnosed glioma. These receptors' antigens are unknown. The time point here: week 23, last vaccination. With topical imiquimod, each dose of the vaccine consisted of 300 ug of mutant IDH1 20-mer peptide. Here immunoSEQ multiplex PCR was the method, and the copy in TCRdb shows in-frame clones only, minus some. This table has about 44,000 clones, around 93% appearing once. The material was PBMCs, obtained from a glioma patient whose treatment included an IDH1 peptide vaccine. All receptors come from a man in his forties or fifties with glioma.

V usage is TRBV5-4 and J usage is TRBJ2-5, with D possibly matching TRBD2 (6 bases). Germline CDR1 and CDR2: SGHNT and YYREEE (reference sequence). This CDR3 contains 16 residues. V lost 6 bases to trimming and J lost 5 bases, with 23 bases between them. The CDR3 DNA reads as TGTGCCAGCACCCCCGGGGCAGCTTCTGGGGGGGAGACCCAGTACTTC. As protein: CASTPGAASGGETQYF.

The genes are TRBV5-1 and TRBJ2-7; D uncertain. The CDR3 extends over 13 amino acids. Germline CDR1 SGHRS, CDR2 YFSETQ. V dropped 2 bases and J dropped 2 bases, with 8 bases sitting between them. The CDR3, as DNA: TGCGCCAGCAGCTTAAGTACTGCCTACGAGCAGTACTTC. Protein: CASSLSTAYEQYF.

This chain connects TRBV5-6 to TRBJ1-2; D possibly corresponds to TRBD1 (5 bases). Deletions cut 4 bases from V and 3 bases from J, with 19 bases between. Germline V lookup: CDR1 SGHDT, CDR2 YYEEEE. This CDR3 has 16 amino acids. The CDR3 coding sequence is TGTGCCAGCAGCCCGACGGTCCGGGACGGAGACTATGGCTACACCTTC. Protein: CASSPTVRDGDYGYTF.

The V gene is TRBV11-2, the J gene TRBJ2-7, with D possibly TRBD2 on 5 matching bases. Germline loops: CDR1 SGHAT, CDR2 FQNNGV. V was pared by 1 base and J by 1 base, with 11 bases between. The CDR3 runs 15 residues. As DNA, the CDR3 is TGTGCCAGCAGCTTAGTCGGGGTCAAGTCCTACGAGCAGTACTTC. Its translation is CASSLVGVKSYEQYF.

The V call is TRBV28, the J call TRBJ2-7, with no clear D. CDR3 size: 14 residues. Trimming took off 6 bases at V and 3 bases at J, with 15 bases between the two ends. Germline V gives CDR1 MDHEN, CDR2 SYDVKM. The DNA of the CDR3 is TGTGCCAGCAGATCAGACGCAACCTACTACGAGCAGTACTTC. Its protein is CASRSDATYYEQYF.

The rearrangement joins TRBV1 to TRBJ2-1; TRBD2, the table's D call, lacks a check against the DNA. TRBV1 is a known pseudogene. This CDR3 is 13 amino acids long. CDR3 coding DNA: TGCACCAGCAGCCAAGACTCGTACAATGAGCAGTTCTTC. Translation: CTSSQDSYNEQFF.

The chain carries TRBV7-2 and TRBJ1-2, with D hard to call. Germline values: CDR1 SGHTA, CDR2 FQGNSA. The CDR3 is 13 residues long. The germline V and J ends were trimmed by 5 bases and 4 bases, with 11 bases remaining between them. The CDR3 bases are TGTGCCAGCAGCCCAGCCCGGGGCTATGGCTACACCTTC. Its protein product is CASSPARGYGYTF. Based on the CDR3 plus reference TRBV7-2 and TRBJ1-2, the full variable domain is GAGVSQSPSNKVTEKGKDVELRCDPISGHTALYWYRQSLGQGLEFLIYFQGNSAPDKSGLPSDRFSAERTGGSVSTLTIQRTQQEDSAVYLCASSPARGYGYTFGSGTRLTVV.

This chain connects TRBV29-1 to TRBJ2-4, with 8 bases lining up with TRBD1. Trimming cost V 7 bases and J 8 bases; bases outside gene matches: 13. Germline V CDR1 and CDR2: SQVTM, ANQGSEA. CDR3 size: 14 residues. Here the CDR3 DNA reads TGCAGCGCCGAGGTAGGACAGGGTGGAGACATTCAGTACTTC. This sequence encodes CSAEVGQGGDIQYF.

V gene TRBV5-1 combines with J gene TRBJ2-7; D perhaps matches TRBD1 (5 bases). This CDR3 comprises 13 residues. The V end lost 1 base, the J end lost 2 bases, and 7 bases lay between the germline ends. Germline V gene lookup returns CDR1 SGHRS and CDR2 YFSETQ. CDR3 in DNA: TGCGCCAGCAGCTTGCTGGACACCTACGAGCAGTACTTC. Its translation: CASSLLDTYEQYF.

The chain recombines TRBV13 with TRBJ2-3; 9 bases line up with TRBD1. Unmatched junction bases numbered 5, after V lost 5 bases and J lost 5 bases. The CDR3 is 14 residues long. CDR1 and CDR2 from the germline V gene are PRHDT and FYEKMQ (reference sequence). The CDR3, as DNA: TGTGCCAGCAGCAGCCGGGACAGGGTAGATACGCAGTATTTT. Translation gives CASSSRDRVDTQYF.

V and J are TRBV7-8 and TRBJ2-5; 8 positions agree with TRBD1. CDR3 length: 14 amino acids. From germline, CDR1 is SGHVS and CDR2 FQNEAQ. V gave up 5 bases and J gave up 3 bases; unmatched junction bases: 5. The CDR3 spells CASSPMTGEETQYF. The CDR3 bases are TGTGCCAGCAGCCCGATGACAGGGGAAGAGACCCAGTACTTC. The whole variable domain, filled in from reference TRBV7-8 and TRBJ2-5, reads GAGVSQSPRYKVAKRGQDVALRCDPISGHVSLFWYQQALGQGPEFLTYFQNEAQLDKSGLPSDRFFAERPEGSVSTLKIQRTQQEDSAVYLCASSPMTGEETQYFGPGTRLLVL.

The chain links TRBV7-8 to TRBJ2-7, with TRBD2 matching over 7 bases. The trim removed 0 bases at V and 0 bases at J, leaving 8 bases unmatched. The CDR3 has 17 residues. Germline loops: CDR1 SGHVS, CDR2 FQNEAQ. The CDR3 bases are TGTGCCAGCAGCTTAGCGCGGGCTAGCGGTTACTCCTACGAGCAGTACTTC. This sequence encodes CASSLARASGYSYEQYF.

The V call is TRBV2, the J call TRBJ2-1, with D tentatively TRBD2 (5 bases). Germline V gene sequence: CDR1 SNHLY, CDR2 FYNNEI. The CDR3 sequence is 14 residues long. With 7 bases removed from V and 6 bases from J, the gap between germline ends came to 16 bases. In DNA form, the CDR3 reads TGTGCCAGCAAGGCTAGCTATAGTGGCAATGAGCAGTTCTTC. Its protein is CASKASYSGNEQFF.

The chain couples TRBV2 to TRBJ2-5, with 7 nucleotides matching TRBD2. The CDR3 runs to 12 residues. The germline gives CDR1 SNHLY, CDR2 FYNNEI. V dropped 8 bases and J dropped 5; count of bases not matched to a gene: 5. The CDR3 DNA sequence: TGTGCCAGCGGGGGGGTCGGGGAGACCCAGTACTTC. Its protein product is CASGGVGETQYF.